This T cell receptor beta chain was recorded in a study of OX40 agonist ivuxolimab in advanced cancers. Background on the study: Each dose-escalation patient presented with hepatocellular carcinoma, melanoma, renal cell or head and neck cancer. The study's findings and limits: Within 6 weeks, CD4+ and CD8+ blood T cells expanded clonally at 0.1 to 3.0 mg/kg. The antigens recognized by the expanded peripheral T cells, that is their antigen specificity, were not determined. More expanded clones were seen, on average, in CD8+ T cells than in CD4+.

The table came from immunoSEQ multiplex PCR; TCRdb's copy has only in-frame clones and leaves some out. The sample lists about 23,000 clones, over 80% occurring once. V lost 1 base and J 8 bases, leaving 11 bases between the germline ends. CDR1 is MGHRA, CDR2 YSYEKL, per germline. There are 13 residues in the CDR3. In regard to this clone: The antigen remains unidentified.

The sequence was obtained from an adult with an advanced solid tumor such as melanoma, head and neck, liver or kidney cancer. The sample here was CD4+ or CD8+ T cells sorted from blood, taken in a trial of the OX40 agonist ivuxolimab. This chain uses TRBV4-1 with TRBJ1-1; no firm D call. In DNA form, the CDR3 reads TGCGCCAGCAGCCAAGGAAAAACAAGAGAAGCTTTCTTT. Amino acids: CASSQGKTREAFF.